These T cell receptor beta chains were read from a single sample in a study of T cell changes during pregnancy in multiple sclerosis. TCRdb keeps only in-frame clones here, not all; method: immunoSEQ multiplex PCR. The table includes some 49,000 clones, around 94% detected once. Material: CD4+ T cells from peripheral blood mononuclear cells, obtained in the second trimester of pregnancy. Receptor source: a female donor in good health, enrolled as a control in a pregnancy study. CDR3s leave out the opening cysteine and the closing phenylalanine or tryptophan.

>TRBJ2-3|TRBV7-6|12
ASSFRGGTDTQY
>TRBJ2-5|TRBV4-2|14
ASSPGLAGGLGTQY
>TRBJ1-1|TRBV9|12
ASSPLDRGHEAF
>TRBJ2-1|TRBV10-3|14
AISGRSGGALNEQF
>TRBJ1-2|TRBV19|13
ASSFAQQDIYGYT
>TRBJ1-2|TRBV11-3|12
ASSSLSGLDGYT
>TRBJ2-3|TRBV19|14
ASRTNRAASTDTQY
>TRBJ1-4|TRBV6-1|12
ASSKGDLNEKLF
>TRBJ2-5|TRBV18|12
ASSPSGLQETQY
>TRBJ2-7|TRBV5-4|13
ASSLRGFGSYEQY
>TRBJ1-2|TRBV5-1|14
ASSWDTGVRGYGYT
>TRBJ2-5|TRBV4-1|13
ASSQARQSGETQY
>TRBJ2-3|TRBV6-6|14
ASSLGIAGVTDTQY
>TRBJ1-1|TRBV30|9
AWNGNTEAF
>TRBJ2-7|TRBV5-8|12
ASSKDRGPYEQY
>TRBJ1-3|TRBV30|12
AWRMGGSGNTIY